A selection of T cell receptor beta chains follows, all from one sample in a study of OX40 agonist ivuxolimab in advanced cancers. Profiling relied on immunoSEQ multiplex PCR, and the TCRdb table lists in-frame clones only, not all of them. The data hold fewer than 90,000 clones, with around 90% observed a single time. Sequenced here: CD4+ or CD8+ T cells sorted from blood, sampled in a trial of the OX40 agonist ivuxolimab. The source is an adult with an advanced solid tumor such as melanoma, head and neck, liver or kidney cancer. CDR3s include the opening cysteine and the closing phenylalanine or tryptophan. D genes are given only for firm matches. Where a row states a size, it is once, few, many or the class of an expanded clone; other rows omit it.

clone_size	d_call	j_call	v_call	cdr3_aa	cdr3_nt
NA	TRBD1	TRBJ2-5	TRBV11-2	CASSSQGVGETQYF	TGTGCCAGCAGCTCACAGGGGGTTGGGGAGACCCAGTACTTC
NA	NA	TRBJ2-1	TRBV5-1	CASSFSDHEQFF	TGCGCCAGCAGCTTTAGCGACCATGAGCAGTTCTTC
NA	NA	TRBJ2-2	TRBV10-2	CASTQRTVTTGELFF	TGCGCCAGCACGCAACGGACAGTTACCACCGGGGAGCTGTTTTTT
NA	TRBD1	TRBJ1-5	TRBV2	CASSVPGQGVGGQPQHF	TGTGCCAGCAGTGTACCGGGACAGGGGGTGGGGGGGCAGCCCCAGCATTTT
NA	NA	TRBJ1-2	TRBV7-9	CASSSAGAQNYGYTF	TGTGCCAGCAGCTCCGCAGGGGCGCAAAACTATGGCTACACCTTC
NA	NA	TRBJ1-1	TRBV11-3	CASSPWGESEAFF	TGTGCCAGCAGCCCCTGGGGGGAGTCTGAAGCTTTCTTT
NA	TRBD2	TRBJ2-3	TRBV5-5	CASSLLAEQGTDTQYF	TGTGCCAGCAGCTTGCTAGCGGAACAGGGCACAGATACGCAGTATTTT
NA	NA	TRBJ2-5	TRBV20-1	CSARARETQYF	TGCAGTGCTAGAGCTCGAGAGACCCAGTACTTC
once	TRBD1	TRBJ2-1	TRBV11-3	CASSQTGLSYNEQFF	TGTGCCAGCAGCCAGACAGGGTTGAGCTACAATGAGCAGTTCTTC
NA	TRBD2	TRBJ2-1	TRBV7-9	CASSKTGTSKIRNEQFF	TGTGCCAGCAGTAAAACCGGGACTAGCAAGATCCGGAATGAGCAGTTCTTC
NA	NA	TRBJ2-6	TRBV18	CASSPRGTGVSGANVLTF	TGTGCCAGCTCACCACGGGGGACCGGGGTCTCTGGGGCCAACGTCCTGACTTTC
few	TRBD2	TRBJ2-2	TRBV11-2	CASSLSGMSTGELFF	TGTGCCAGCAGCTTAAGCGGGATGAGCACCGGGGAGCTGTTTTTT
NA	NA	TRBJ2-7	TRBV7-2	CASSLWIAETYEQYF	TGTGCCAGCAGCTTATGGATTGCGGAAACCTACGAGCAGTACTTC
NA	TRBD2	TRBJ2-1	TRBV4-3	CASSPSGLAGGIGEQFF	TGCGCCAGCAGCCCCAGCGGGCTAGCGGGAGGTATAGGTGAGCAGTTCTTC
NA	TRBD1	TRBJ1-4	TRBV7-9	CASSFGDRGANEKLFF	TGTGCCAGCAGCTTTGGGGACAGAGGGGCTAATGAAAAACTGTTTTTT
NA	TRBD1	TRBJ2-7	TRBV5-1	CASSFGQGVNYEQYF	TGCGCCAGCAGCTTCGGACAGGGGGTAAACTACGAGCAGTACTTC
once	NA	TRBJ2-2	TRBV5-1	CASKQPPGAGELFF	TGCGCCAGCAAACAGCCACCAGGAGCCGGGGAGCTGTTTTTT
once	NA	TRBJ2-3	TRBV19	CASSMEAPGTDTQYF	TGTGCCAGTAGTATGGAGGCCCCGGGCACAGATACGCAGTATTTT
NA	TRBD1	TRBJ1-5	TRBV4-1	CASSQYSQGEQPQHF	TGCGCCAGCAGCCAATATTCCCAGGGGGAGCAGCCCCAGCATTTT
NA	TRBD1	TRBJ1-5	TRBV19	CASSTPPGTDFHLGVNQPQHF	TGTGCCAGTAGTACTCCTCCCGGGACAGATTTCCATCTTGGGGTCAACCAGCCCCAGCATTTT
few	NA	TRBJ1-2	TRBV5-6	CASSSDGNYGYTF	TGTGCCAGCAGCTCGGACGGAAACTATGGCTACACCTTC
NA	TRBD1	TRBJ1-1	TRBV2	CASSEWDRGNTEAFF	TGTGCCAGCAGTGAATGGGACAGAGGAAACACTGAAGCTTTCTTT
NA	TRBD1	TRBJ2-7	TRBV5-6	CASSFRDRGSHEQYF	TGTGCCAGCAGCTTCCGGGACAGGGGGTCCCACGAGCAGTACTTC
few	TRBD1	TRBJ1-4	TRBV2	CASSGQGVRANEKLFF	TGTGCCAGCAGTGGACAGGGGGTGAGAGCTAATGAAAAACTGTTTTTT
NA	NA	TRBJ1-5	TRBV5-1	CASSLFGDQPQHF	TGCGCCAGCAGCTTGTTTGGGGACCAGCCCCAGCATTTT
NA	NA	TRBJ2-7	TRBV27	CASSLSLHSYEQYF	TGTGCCAGCAGTTTAAGCCTCCACTCCTACGAGCAGTACTTC
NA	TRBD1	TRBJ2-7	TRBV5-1	CASSLRTGDGEQYF	TGCGCCAGCAGCTTACGGACAGGGGACGGAGAGCAGTACTTC
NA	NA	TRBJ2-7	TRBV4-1	CASSQAGAGGTYEQYF	TGCGCCAGCAGCCAAGCGGGAGCGGGCGGTACCTACGAGCAGTACTTC
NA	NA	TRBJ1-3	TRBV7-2	CASSLLARNTIYF	TGTGCCAGCAGCTTGCTAGCCAGGAACACCATATATTTT
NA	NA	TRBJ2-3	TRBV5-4	CASSFSQNADTQYF	TGTGCCAGCAGCTTCAGCCAGAACGCAGATACGCAGTATTTT
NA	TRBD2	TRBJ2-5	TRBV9	CASSASGGALETQYF	TGTGCCAGCAGCGCCTCGGGGGGAGCTCTAGAGACCCAGTACTTC
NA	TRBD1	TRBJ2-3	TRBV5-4	CASSFQDRQEDTQYF	TGTGCCAGCAGCTTTCAGGACAGGCAGGAAGATACGCAGTATTTT